This TCR beta chain was found in a study of cytomegalovirus exposure and HLA in healthy donors. Trimming cost V 3 bases and J 2 bases, with 13 bases left between them. The CDR3 contains 15 residues. Germline values: CDR1 MGHRA, CDR2 YSYEKL. Both 60 Vbeta primers and 13 Jbeta primers went into the PCR. Clones were read by immunoSEQ multiplex PCR, and TCRdb kept only the in-frame ones, dropping some. The data show some 150,000 clones, roughly 80% seen once. Specimen: PBMCs. The J gene is TRBJ1-2, the V gene TRBV4-1; D perhaps matches TRBD1 (5 bases). This receptor was identified in a man in his forties in good health and CMV-seronegative. CDR3 nucleotide sequence: TGCGCCAGCAGCCAGACCTTTGGACAAAACTATGGCTACACCTTC. It yields the protein CASSQTFGQNYGYTF.